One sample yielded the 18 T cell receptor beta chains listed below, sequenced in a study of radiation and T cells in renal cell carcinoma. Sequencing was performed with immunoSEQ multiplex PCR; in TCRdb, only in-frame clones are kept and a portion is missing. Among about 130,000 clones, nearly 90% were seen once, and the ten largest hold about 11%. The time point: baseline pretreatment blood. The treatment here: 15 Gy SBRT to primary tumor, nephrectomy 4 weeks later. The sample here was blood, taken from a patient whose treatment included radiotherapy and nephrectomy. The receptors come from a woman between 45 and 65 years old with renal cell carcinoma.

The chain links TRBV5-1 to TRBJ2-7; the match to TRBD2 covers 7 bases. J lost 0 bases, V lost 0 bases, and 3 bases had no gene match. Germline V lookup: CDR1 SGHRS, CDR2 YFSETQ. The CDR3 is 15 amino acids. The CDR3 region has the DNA TGCGCCAGCAGCTTGGGGCGGGGGACCTCCTACGAGCAGTACTTC. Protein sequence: CASSLGRGTSYEQYF.

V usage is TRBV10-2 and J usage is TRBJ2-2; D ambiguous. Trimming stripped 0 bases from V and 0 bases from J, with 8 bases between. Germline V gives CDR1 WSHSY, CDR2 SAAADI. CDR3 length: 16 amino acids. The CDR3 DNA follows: TGCGCCAGCAGTGAGTCCGGTACCGCGAACACCGGGGAGCTGTTTTTT. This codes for CASSESGTANTGELFF.

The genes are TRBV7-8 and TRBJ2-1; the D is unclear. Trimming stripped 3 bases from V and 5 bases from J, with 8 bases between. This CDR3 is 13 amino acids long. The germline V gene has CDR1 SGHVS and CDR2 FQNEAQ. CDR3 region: CASSFGSDNEQFF. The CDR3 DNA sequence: TGTGCCAGCAGCTTTGGCTCGGACAATGAGCAGTTCTTC.

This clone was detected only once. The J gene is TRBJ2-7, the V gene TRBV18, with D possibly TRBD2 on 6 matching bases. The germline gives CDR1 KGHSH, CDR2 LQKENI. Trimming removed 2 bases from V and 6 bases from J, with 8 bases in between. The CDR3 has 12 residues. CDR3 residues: CASSPGGTEQYF. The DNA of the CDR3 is TGTGCCAGCTCACCAGGGGGGACCGAGCAGTACTTC.

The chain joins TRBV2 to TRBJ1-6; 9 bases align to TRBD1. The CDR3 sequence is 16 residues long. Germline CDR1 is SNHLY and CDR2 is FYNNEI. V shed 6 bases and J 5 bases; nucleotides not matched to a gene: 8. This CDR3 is CASSPWDREDNSPLHF. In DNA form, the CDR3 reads TGTGCCAGCAGCCCGTGGGACAGGGAAGATAATTCACCCCTCCACTTT.

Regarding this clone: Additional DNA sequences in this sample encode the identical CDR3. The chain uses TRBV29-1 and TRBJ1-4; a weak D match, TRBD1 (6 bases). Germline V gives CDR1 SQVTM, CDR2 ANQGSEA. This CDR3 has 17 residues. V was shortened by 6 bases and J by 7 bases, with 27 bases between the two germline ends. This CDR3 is CSVVSLKGGSVSEKLFF. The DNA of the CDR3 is TGCAGCGTCGTATCTTTGAAGGGGGGGAGTGTTAGTGAAAAACTGTTTTTT.

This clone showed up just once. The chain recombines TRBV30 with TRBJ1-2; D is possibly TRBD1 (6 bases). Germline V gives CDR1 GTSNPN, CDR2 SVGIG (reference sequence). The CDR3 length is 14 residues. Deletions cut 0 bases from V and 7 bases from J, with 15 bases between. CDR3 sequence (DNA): TGTGCCTGGAGTGTAAGGGGGGTGGGTTTTGGCTACACCTTC. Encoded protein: CAWSVRGVGFGYTF.

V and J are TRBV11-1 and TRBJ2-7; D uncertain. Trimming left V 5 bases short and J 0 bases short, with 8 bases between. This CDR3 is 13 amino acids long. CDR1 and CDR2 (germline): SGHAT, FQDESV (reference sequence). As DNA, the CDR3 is TGTGCCAGCAGCCGTCCCAGCTCCTACGAGCAGTACTTC. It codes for CASSRPSSYEQYF.

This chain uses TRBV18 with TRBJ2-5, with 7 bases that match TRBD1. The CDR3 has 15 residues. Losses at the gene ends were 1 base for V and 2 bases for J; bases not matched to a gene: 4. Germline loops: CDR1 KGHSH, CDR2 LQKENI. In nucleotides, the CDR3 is TGTGCCAGCTCACCACATCCGGGACAGCAAGAGACCCAGTACTTC. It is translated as CASSPHPGQQETQYF.

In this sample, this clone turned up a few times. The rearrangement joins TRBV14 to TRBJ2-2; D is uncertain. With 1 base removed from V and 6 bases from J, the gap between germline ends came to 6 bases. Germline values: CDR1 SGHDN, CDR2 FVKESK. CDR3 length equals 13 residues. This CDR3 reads CASSQARAGELFF. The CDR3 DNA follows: TGTGCCAGCAGCCAAGCACGAGCCGGGGAGCTGTTTTTT.

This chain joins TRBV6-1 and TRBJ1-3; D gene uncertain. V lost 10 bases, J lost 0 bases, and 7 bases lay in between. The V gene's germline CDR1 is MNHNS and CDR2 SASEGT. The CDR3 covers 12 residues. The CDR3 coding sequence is TGTGCCATCGTAAGCTCTGGAAACACCATATATTTT. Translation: CAIVSSGNTIYF.

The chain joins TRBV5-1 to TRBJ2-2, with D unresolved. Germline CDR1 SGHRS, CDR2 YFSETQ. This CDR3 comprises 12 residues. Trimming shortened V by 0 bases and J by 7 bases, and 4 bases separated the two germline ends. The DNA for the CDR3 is TGCGCCAGCAGCTTGGTCAGCGGGGAGCTGTTTTTT. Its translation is CASSLVSGELFF.

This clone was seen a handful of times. The CDR3 spells CATSRDRRTDHEAFF. The CDR3, as DNA: TGTGCCACCAGCAGAGACCGACGGACAGACCATGAAGCTTTCTTT. This chain connects TRBV15 to TRBJ1-1; perhaps TRBD1 as D (6 bases). Germline CDR1 is LNHNV and CDR2 is YYDKDF (reference sequence). The V and J ends lost 0 bases and 7 bases respectively, with 15 bases between them. The CDR3 runs to 15 residues. Based on the CDR3 plus reference TRBV15 and TRBJ1-1, the full variable domain is DAMVIQNPRYQVTQFGKPVTLSCSQTLNHNVMYWYQQKSSQAPKLLFHYYDKDFNNEADTPDNFQSRRPNTSFCFLDIRSPGLGDTAMYLCATSRDRRTDHEAFFGQGTRLTVV.

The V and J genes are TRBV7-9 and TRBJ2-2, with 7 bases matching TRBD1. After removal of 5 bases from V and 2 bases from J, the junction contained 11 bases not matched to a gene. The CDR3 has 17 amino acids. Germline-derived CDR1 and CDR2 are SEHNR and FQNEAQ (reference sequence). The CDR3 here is CASSTNRGKRNTGELFF. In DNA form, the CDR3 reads TGTGCCAGCAGCACAAACAGGGGAAAGAGAAACACCGGGGAGCTGTTTTTT.

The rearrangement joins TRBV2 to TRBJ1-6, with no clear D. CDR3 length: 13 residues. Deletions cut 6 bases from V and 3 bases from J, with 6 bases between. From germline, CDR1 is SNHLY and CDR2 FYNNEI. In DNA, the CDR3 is TGTGCCAGCAGGAGGGACTATAATTCACCCCTCCACTTT. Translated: CASRRDYNSPLHF. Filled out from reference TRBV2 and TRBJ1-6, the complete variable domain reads EPEVTQTPSHQVTQMGQEVILRCVPISNHLYFYWYRQILGQKVEFLVSFYNNEISEKSEIFDDQFSVERPDGSNFTLKIRSTKLEDSAMYFCASRRDYNSPLHFGNGTRLTVT.

CDR3 sequence reads: CASSQDRVSWEQYF. The DNA for the CDR3 is TGTGCCAGCAGCCAGGACAGGGTTTCGTGGGAGCAGTACTTC. The rearrangement uses TRBV6-1 and TRBJ2-7, with 8 nucleotides matching TRBD1. The CDR3 has 14 residues. V was clipped by 6 bases and J by 7 bases; unmatched bases: 11. Germline CDR1 is MNHNS and CDR2 is SASEGT.

This CDR3 reads CASSSPLGQVAYEQYF. The CDR3 DNA reads TGTGCCAGCAGCTCCCCCTTAGGACAGGTAGCCTACGAGCAGTACTTC. The J gene is TRBJ2-7, the V gene TRBV7-6; 7 bases match TRBD1. J was trimmed by 2 bases and V by 4 bases; bases with no gene match: 11. Germline V CDR1 and CDR2: SGHVS, FNYEAQ. This CDR3 spans 16 amino acids. The whole variable domain, remainder taken from reference TRBV7-6 and TRBJ2-7, is GAGVSQSPRYKVTKRGQDVALRCDPISGHVSLYWYRQALGQGPEFLTYFNYEAQQDKSGLPNDRFSAERPEGSISTLTIQRTEQRDSAMYRCASSSPLGQVAYEQYFGPGTRLTVT.

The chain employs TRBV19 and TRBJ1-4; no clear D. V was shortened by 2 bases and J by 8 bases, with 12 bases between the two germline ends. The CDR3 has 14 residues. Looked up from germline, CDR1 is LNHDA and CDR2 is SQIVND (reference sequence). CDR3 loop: CASSISGLGEKLFF. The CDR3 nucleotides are TGTGCCAGTAGTATATCTGGTTTAGGAGAAAAACTGTTTTTT.